One and the same sample provided the 6 T cell receptor beta chains below, sequenced in a study of chemoradiotherapy in HPV16-positive cancers. Some clones are missing from TCRdb's copy, which holds only in-frame ones; the method was immunoSEQ multiplex PCR. This table holds some 12,000 clones, roughly 90% found once. This sample was taken from a patient who underwent chemoradiotherapy. These receptors all stem from a human donor with HPV-associated anogenital cancer.

The J gene is TRBJ1-6, the V gene TRBV9, with D tentatively TRBD1 (5 bases). Germline values: CDR1 SGDLS, CDR2 YYNGEE. This CDR3 spans 14 amino acids. Trimming removed 2 bases at V and 7 bases at J, with 10 bases between. Written as DNA, the CDR3 is TGTGCCAGCAGCGTGGGGGGGGAGAATTCACCCCTCCACTTT. This codes for CASSVGGENSPLHF.

This clone was observed a single time. The chain carries TRBV11-3 and TRBJ2-1, with 13 bases fitting TRBD2. V shed 4 bases and J 4 bases; nucleotides not matched to a gene: 1. CDR3 size: 15 residues. Germline CDR1 and CDR2: SGHNT and YENEEA. The CDR3 region is CASSSTSGGYNEQFF. The CDR3 region has the DNA TGTGCCAGCAGCTCGACTAGCGGGGGGTACAATGAGCAGTTCTTC.

This clone was counted once. The chain employs TRBV5-6 and TRBJ1-2; D remains ambiguous. The V gene's germline CDR1 is SGHDT and CDR2 YYEEEE. CDR3 length: 15 residues. The ends were cut back, 3 bases at V and 1 base at J, with 13 bases in the middle. The CDR3: CASSSRSGRNYGYTF. The CDR3 nucleotides read TGTGCCAGCAGCTCCCGATCCGGGCGTAACTATGGCTACACCTTC.

This chain links TRBV19 with TRBJ2-3, with TRBD1 matching 9 bases. This CDR3 is built from 16 residues. Germline V gene lookup returns CDR1 LNHDA and CDR2 SQIVND (reference sequence). Trimming at V came to 5 bases and at J to 6 bases, leaving 12 bases not matched to a gene. For the CDR3, the DNA is TGTGCCAGTAGTGCGGGACAGGGCGCCCCGTTGGATACGCAGTATTTT. This codes for CASSAGQGAPLDTQYF.

V and J are TRBV5-5 and TRBJ2-1; 8 bases are shared with TRBD2. CDR1 and CDR2 (germline): SGHKS, YYEKEE (reference sequence). The CDR3 runs to 19 residues. The J segment lost 7 bases and the V segment lost 0 bases, leaving 18 bases of the junction unmatched. CDR3 sequence reads: CASSLVFWFEREFWNEQFF. The CDR3 region has the DNA TGTGCCAGCAGCTTGGTTTTCTGGTTTGAGCGGGAGTTTTGGAATGAGCAGTTCTTC.

The gene calls are TRBV2 and TRBJ2-7; D ambiguous. This CDR3 has 13 residues. V shed 6 bases and J shed 3 bases, with 12 bases lying between them. Germline loops: CDR1 SNHLY, CDR2 FYNNEI. CDR3 sequence reads: CASRTHRNYEQYF. Here the CDR3 DNA reads TGTGCCAGCAGGACGCACAGAAACTACGAGCAGTACTTC.